This T cell receptor (beta chain) was identified in a study of memory CD4+ T cells and cytomegalovirus serostatus. Germline lookup yields CDR1 SGHNT and CDR2 YYREEE (reference sequence). The length of the CDR3 is 14 residues. Trimming took 1 base from V and 4 from J, leaving 12 bases between them. Original processing notes: After removing out-of-frame reads, approximately 2 million distinct TCRbeta sequences remained. Method: immunoSEQ multiplex PCR; TCRdb's copy keeps in-frame clones and lacks some. V and J calls and clone size follow that table, whereas D and trimming were derived from the DNA. The repertoire holds 45,000 to 65,000 clones, with around four fifths as singletons. The sort gate was single viable CD3+CD4+CD8-CD45RO+ cells for memory CD4+ T cells.

This receptor was taken from an adult in good health and CMV-seropositive. The chain combines TRBV5-4 with TRBJ2-7; D not resolved. Sequencing was performed on memory CD4+ T cells from blood. The CDR3 sequence: CASSLSIGVYEQYF. The CDR3 DNA is TGTGCCAGCAGCTTGAGTATCGGAGTATACGAGCAGTACTTC. The full variable domain, completed using reference TRBV5-4 and TRBJ2-7, is ETGVTQSPTHLIKTRGQQVTLRCSSQSGHNTVSWYQQALGQGPQFIFQYYREEENGRGNFPPRFSGLQFPNYSSELNVNALELDDSALYLCASSLSIGVYEQYFGPGTRLTVT.